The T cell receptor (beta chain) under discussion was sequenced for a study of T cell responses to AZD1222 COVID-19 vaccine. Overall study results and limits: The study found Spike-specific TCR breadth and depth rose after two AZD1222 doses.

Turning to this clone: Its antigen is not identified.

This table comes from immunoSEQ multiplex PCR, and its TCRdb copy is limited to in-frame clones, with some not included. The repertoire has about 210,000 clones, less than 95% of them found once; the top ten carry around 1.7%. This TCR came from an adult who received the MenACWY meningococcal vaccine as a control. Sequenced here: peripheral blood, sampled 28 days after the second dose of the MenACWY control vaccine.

CDR3 DNA: TGTGCCAGCAGCTTAGCGCCCAGCGGGGGTCGTAATGAGCAGTTCTTC. Protein product: CASSLAPSGGRNEQFF. The V and J genes are TRBV7-8 and TRBJ2-1; 8 positions agree with TRBD2. Germline trimming cut 0 bases from V and 7 bases from J; bases unmatched to any gene: 8. Germline lookup yields CDR1 SGHVS and CDR2 FQNEAQ. The CDR3 is 16 residues long.